This T cell receptor (beta chain) was profiled in a study of cytomegalovirus exposure and HLA in healthy donors (dated by TCRdb to 2015 to 2018). The study in broad terms: An earlier analysis of 587 of the donors reported 250 to 300 Gb of sequence data and around 100 million unique TCR beta sequences obtained from about 179 million T cells. About 320 gigabases of sequencing data and approximately 85 million unique TCR sequences were included in an early release covering roughly 700 HLA-typed donors. Of the 350 to 450 genotyped donors, approximately 80% were placed in the genetic ancestry cluster associated with self-reported Caucasian donors. The study was designed to test whether signatures of past pathogen exposure could be identified by cataloging public T cell receptors. The study used immunosequencing to profile the T cell repertoires of approximately 690 subjects and linked those repertoires to cytomegalovirus serostatus. Along with the approximately 620-subject first cohort, a separate validation cohort of over a hundred different subjects was used. The study combined high-throughput TCR immunosequencing, statistical association of individual TCRs with disease status, and machine learning to predict cytomegalovirus infection status. In a later analysis, previously published TCR beta repertoires from 550 to 750 donors were re-analyzed and high-resolution HLA genotyping was added so that TCR occurrence patterns could be studied. Rather than drawing on any new phenotypic data, the later analysis identified candidate immune exposures from TCR beta sequences and the way those sequences occurred across donors. An earlier analysis of 587 of the donors applied high-throughput TCR beta sequencing to assess whether each TCR beta V gene segment acted as functional or pseudogenic. Donor age, sex, ethnicity and CMV serostatus were collected together with the repertoire data. A later genetic analysis took genome-wide SNP genotypes for about 55% of the 666 donors and used that subset as a discovery cohort. All discovery cohort repertoires had been generated on a single sequencing platform. Class I and class II HLA loci were covered by the typing at four-digit resolution. Typing coverage varied by locus: roughly 629-630 donors for A, B, C, DRB1 and DQB1; more than 500 for DQA1; over 600 for DPA1; more than 450 for DPB1. Because of strong linkage in the cohort, five DR-DQ haplotypes were treated as single units for association and clustering. Across approximately 420 genotyped donors of the cohort, an average of roughly 250,000 unique TCR beta nucleotide sequences per donor were sequenced, and 15% to 20% of those sequences were non-productive.

As for this clone: Its antigen remains undetermined. Base qualities were left out, and no much larger clone turns up one base away.

The cohort consisted of hundreds of healthy bone marrow donors. Cohort members were all nominally healthy when sampled, although unrecorded immune exposures were likely present. The donor tested CMV seronegative, placing the donor among the 350 or so seronegative members of the cohort. Every donor gave a peripheral blood sample, and the peripheral blood mononuclear cells from that sample were used for TCR beta sequencing. The Qiagen DNeasy Blood Extraction Kit was used to extract genomic DNA from the blood cell samples. Overall study outcomes, separate from this receptor: The classifier was reported to diagnose cytomegalovirus status with high specificity and sensitivity in both the original cohort and the validation cohort. In a later genetic analysis, a missense DCLRE1C variant was associated with V-gene and J-gene trimming of TCR beta chains, and the association was replicated in an independent cohort. A group of highly shared sequence variants was considered likely to be a technical artifact of the sequencing pipeline. Linkage disequilibrium might explain the correlated functional status among segregating V segments, but an unknown experimental factor could not be ruled out. The authors suggested that the approach could potentially be generalized to other disease states and immunological phenotypes. Assigning TCR associations to individual alleles was difficult when HLA alleles, especially DR and DQ, strongly co-occurred. Immune exposure information for the cohort was limited to CMV serostatus. According to a later analysis, TCR association rates differed among HLA loci, with DRB1 alleles showing the most associated TCRs and HLA-C alleles showing the fewest. Sequencing depth was assumed to be roughly uniform across donors in the presence/absence analyses, though that assumption may not hold. Only TCR beta chains were sequenced in this cohort, and the absence of alpha or paired-chain data limited detectable features. Across donors, most TCR sequences were observed very rarely, whereas some public TCRs were present in many individuals. HLA typing was unavailable for some donors at each locus, so association tests used only the typed subset. According to a later analysis, most CMV-associated TCR beta chains appeared to be HLA-restricted, and the HLA associations seemed to be driven largely by CMV exposure. At a false discovery rate of 0.05, a later analysis linked roughly 17,000 TCR beta sequences to specific HLA alleles. Broadly in line with IMGT annotations, most TCR beta V segments showed up in productive rearrangements about 87% or about 30% of the time in an earlier analysis of approximately 640 of the donors. In a later analysis, several top co-occurrence clusters were reported to appear linked to parvovirus B19, influenza, CMV and Epstein-Barr virus. A further reported finding was that TCR beta sequences accurately predicted the HLA-A and HLA-B alleles for most subjects in the first cohort. A later genetic analysis reported fewer N-insertions in productive TCRs among donors in an Asian-associated ancestry cluster than the roughly 620-donor mean. In the study, approximately 150 TCR beta chains were listed as associated with cytomegalovirus. Because counts were too low, about 18 rarely observed V segments, including chromosome 9 orphons, were excluded from the earlier analysis of several hundred of the donors. In vitro tests confirmed that a few of the cytomegalovirus-associated TCR beta chains recognize cytomegalovirus antigens. In a later analysis, HLA-associated TCR beta chains showed more clonal expansion and lower generation probabilities than non-associated chains that were equally common.

The library came from the immunoSEQ multiplex PCR assay. The multiplex PCR relied on a mix of 60 forward primers for TCR Vbeta segments and 13 reverse primers for TCR Jbeta segments. A multiplex PCR assay on genomic DNA amplified the CDR3 region of rearranged TCR beta genes. The amplified TCR beta libraries were sequenced on the Illumina HiSeq System as 87-base-pair reads. Regarding the original processing steps: In a later analysis, tens of millions of unique TCR beta chains were counted across the roughly 610 repertoires, and around 10 million of these chains were shared by at least two donors. To remove PCR and sequencing errors, raw reads were error-corrected and collapsed into unique sequences using a nearest-neighbor algorithm that merged closely related sequences. Alignment of CDR3 sequences to IMGT reference sequences was used to assign V, D and J gene segments. Each retained sequence needed at least a six-nucleotide match to both a V gene segment and a J gene segment. Rearrangements were called productive when the CDR3 lacked stop codons and stayed in frame with V and J; all others were non-productive. CDR3 was defined according to IMGT convention as the region running from the second conserved V-encoded cysteine to the conserved J-encoded phenylalanine. In an earlier analysis of around 570 of the donors, sequences lacking an unambiguous match to a single V gene segment were excluded. In an earlier analysis of several hundred of the donors, a V segment was called functional when productive rearrangements were above 56.7%, and segregating when the standard deviation between donors exceeded 5%. A statistical classification framework was built for diagnosing cytomegalovirus status from the catalog of TCR beta chain sequences. A later analysis assigned V and J genes by comparing TCR nucleotide sequences with IMGT/GENE-DB human TR gene sequences. In a later analysis, CDR3 sequences and most-parsimonious VDJ recombination scenarios were assigned using the TCRdist pipeline. A later analysis defined each TCR beta chain by its CDR3 amino acid sequence plus V-gene family, and excluded reads lacking a unique V-gene family. A later analysis removed 600 or so highly shared, low-generation-probability nucleotide sequences to deal with suspected cross-contamination and a sequencing artifact. A later analysis calculated a clonal expansion index for each public chain from normalized within-repertoire ranks of inferred template counts. Generation probabilities in a later analysis came from a VDJ recombination model fitted to out-of-frame rearrangements, and those results were checked against IGoR. Hypergeometric tests were used in a later analysis to score TCR-TCR, TCR-HLA and TCR-CMV co-occurrence, with a repertoire-size bias correction applied to the TCR pairs. A later analysis estimated false discovery rates by permuting HLA or CMV assignments 20 times. In a later analysis, co-occurring TCRs were grouped using DBSCAN, with TCRdist sequence similarity added in when clustering inside HLA-allele-positive subsets. Repertoires with fewer than 30,000 or more than 120,000 public chains were left out of co-occurrence clustering, as were four to six repertoires with anomalous nucleotide sharing. TCRdb provides this immuneACCESS table in a form limited to in-frame rearrangements. Some clones are lacking; in checked studies, under half of them reflect an unresolved V gene, and why the rest are absent is not known. V, J and clone size are taken as reported in that table, and D and trimming were inferred from the DNA itself. The table for this sample lists fewer than 200,000 clones; over 75% of them were counted only once. 2% to 2.5% of the sample belongs to the ten largest clones.

The receptor comes from a man between 60 and 75 years old in good health and CMV-seronegative. The sample consisted of PBMCs.

The CDR3 region: CASSPWTSGRTDTQYF. The bases read TGTGCCAGCAGCCCCTGGACTAGCGGGAGAACAGATACGCAGTATTTT. The chain couples TRBV14 to TRBJ2-3; 13 middle bases align to TRBD2. V is pruned by 4 bases and J by 3 bases, leaving 4 bases of the junction without a gene match. Sequences SGHDN (CDR1) and FVKESK (CDR2) are obtained from the germline V gene. Including cysteine and phenylalanine, the CDR3 has 16 amino acids. Kept here is only the CDR3 DNA, which spans 48 bases and is read in frame from base 1.